Below are 5 T cell receptor beta chains sequenced from a single sample in a study of blood T cell repertoires in COVID-19. Clones were read by immunoSEQ multiplex PCR, and TCRdb kept only the in-frame ones, dropping some. Of roughly 340,000 clones in the sample, about 90% were seen once. The sequencing sample was made of peripheral blood. Receptors originate from a woman between 45 and 60 years old with COVID-19, enrolled during active disease.

The chain carries TRBV27 and TRBJ1-6; D gene uncertain. CDR1 and CDR2 (germline): MNHEY, SMNVEV (reference sequence). V was trimmed by 5 bases and J by 0 bases, leaving 5 bases between them. The CDR3 sequence is 14 residues long. In nucleotides, the CDR3 is TGTGCCAGCAGTCGGAGCTCCTATAATTCACCCCTCCACTTT. Protein product: CASSRSSYNSPLHF.

The V call is TRBV30, the J call TRBJ1-6; unclear D gene. Trimming cost V 3 bases and J 10 bases, with 16 bases left between them. This CDR3 is built from 14 residues. Looked up from germline, CDR1 is GTSNPN and CDR2 is SVGIG (reference sequence). CDR3 in DNA: TGTGCCTGGAGAAAGGACCTCACGGGGTCACCCCTCCACTTT. It codes for CAWRKDLTGSPLHF.

In this sample, this clone turned up once. This rearrangement joins TRBV13 to TRBJ2-2; the match to TRBD2 covers 8 bases. The CDR3 spans 16 residues. Germline loops: CDR1 PRHDT, CDR2 FYEKMQ (reference sequence). Germline trimming cut 5 bases from V and 2 bases from J; bases unmatched to any gene: 7. The CDR3: CASSPMVAGNTGELFF. The CDR3 nucleotides are TGTGCCAGCAGCCCAATGGTAGCGGGAAACACCGGGGAGCTGTTTTTT.

The chain combines TRBV7-9 with TRBJ2-1; 12 nucleotides match TRBD2. Germline V CDR1 and CDR2: SEHNR, FQNEAQ (reference sequence). Trimming removed 5 bases from V and 9 bases from J; junction bases left unmatched: 11. The CDR3 is made up of 16 amino acids. CDR3 sequence (DNA): TGTGCCAGCAGCCACGCCGGACTAGCGGGAAAGGGTGAGCAGTTCTTC. Its protein product is CASSHAGLAGKGEQFF. Looking up the rest from reference TRBV7-9 and TRBJ2-1 gives the full variable domain: DTGVSQNPRHKITKRGQNVTFRCDPISEHNRLYWYRQTLGQGPEFLTYFQNEAQLEKSRLLSDRFSAERPKGSFSTLEIQRTEQGDSAMYLCASSHAGLAGKGEQFFGPGTRLTVL.

This chain connects TRBV7-3 to TRBJ2-1; D not resolved. This CDR3 has 14 amino acids. V was clipped by 2 bases and J by 0 bases, with 5 bases between them. Germline values: CDR1 SGHTA, CDR2 FQGTGA. CDR3 sequence: CASSLRSSYNEQFF. The CDR3 DNA is TGTGCCAGCAGCTTACGTAGCTCCTACAATGAGCAGTTCTTC.